This T cell receptor (beta chain) was recovered during a study of blood T cell repertoires in COVID-19. Some clones are missing from TCRdb's copy, which holds only in-frame ones; the method was immunoSEQ multiplex PCR. The sample lists about 57,000 clones, about nine tenths occurring once. V shed 3 bases and J shed 4 bases, with 12 bases lying between them. The germline gives CDR1 KGHSH, CDR2 LQKENI. CDR3 length: 14 amino acids. The sample comprised peripheral blood. The sequence derives from a woman of 80 years or more with COVID-19, enrolled during active disease. The chain employs TRBV18 and TRBJ1-1; D gene ambiguous. CDR3 sequence: CASSPGFRGTEAFF. The CDR3 DNA follows: TGTGCCAGCTCACCCGGGTTCCGGGGCACTGAAGCTTTCTTT.